This T cell receptor (beta chain) stems from a study of glioma-infiltrating T cells after dendritic cell vaccination (dated by TCRdb to 2016 to 2017). As for the study more broadly: The cohort comprised 15 glioblastoma patients from Phase I and II dendritic cell vaccination trials, 9 newly diagnosed and 6 with recurrent disease. Autologous tumor lysate-pulsed dendritic cell vaccination was administered to the patients between about 2002 and 2013. The vaccine was prepared from monocyte-derived dendritic cells that were cultured for more than six days with IL-4 and GM-CSF and then pulsed overnight with autologous tumor lysate. Three intradermal dendritic cell vaccine injections were administered to patients at biweekly intervals in the arm below the axilla. Deep sequencing of TCR beta CDR3 regions was used to quantify tumor-infiltrating lymphocyte content and compare tumor and blood repertoires in dendritic cell-vaccinated glioblastoma patients. Survival after dendritic cell vaccination was correlated with TCR sequencing metrics, including TIL content and tumor-blood repertoire overlap.

The CDR3 holds 15 amino acids from the cysteine to the phenylalanine. The CDR3 DNA has 45 bases and is translated from base 1. CDR1 is given as ENHRY and CDR2 as SYGVKD, both from the germline V gene. Relative to germline, V is 3 bases shorter and J is 3 bases shorter, with 13 bases between their ends. Remarks on this clone: Its antigen target is currently unknown. Base qualities were left out, and no much larger clone turns up one base away.

The immunoSEQ assay amplified TCRB CDR3 regions from approximately 2 micrograms of genomic DNA, or from all available DNA when less than that amount was available. Multiplex PCR used 60 forward primers for TCR V beta segments and 13 reverse primers for J beta segments. Synthetic control templates were spiked into each sample at limiting dilution to estimate reads per starting template. The Illumina HiSeq System generated sequencing reads of 87 bp. Processing in the source paper ran as follows. PCR and sequencing errors were removed by a nearest neighbor algorithm that merged closely related sequences. TCR overlap was defined as the percentage of unique tumor TCR beta sequences that were also present in the same patient's peripheral blood. The table comes from immuneACCESS by way of TCRdb, which keeps in-frame sequences with V and J called. Part of the clones is missing from these tables; in studies checked, under half for an unresolved V gene and the rest for unknown reasons. The DNA gave D and trimming, while V, J and clone size come from that table. The table for this sample lists roughly 100,000 clones; roughly 87% of them were counted only once. The ten largest clones capture 5.5% to 8% of the sample.

Overall study results and their limits: The three-group TCR overlap response model was characterized as speculative, and prospective validation of the model was stated to be required. After dendritic cell vaccination, a higher estimated pretreatment TIL content predicted longer time to progression and overall survival. No direct relationship between TCR clonality and survival was found, suggesting a diverse polyclonal response may matter. The cohort was small and heterogeneous, and full blood and tumor sets were available for few patients, with initial-recurrent tumor pairs available for even fewer patients.

What the time point label conveys for this sample: after dendritic cell vaccination, including at tumor progression/relapse. Patients were selected on the basis of adequate residual fresh-frozen tumor tissue and more than two years of available survival data. None of the glioblastoma patients carried an isocitrate dehydrogenase mutation, although molecular status otherwise varied. PBMC were collected before vaccination, two weeks after the third vaccination, and at tumor progression if tumor progression occurred. Genomic DNA was extracted with the Qiagen DNeasy Blood extraction Kit. The specimen comprised blood, sampled after dendritic cell vaccination. Recombination linked TRBV10-3 to TRBJ2-3; the D gene is possibly TRBD2, with 5 bases matching. This receptor was taken from a human donor with glioblastoma. The CDR3 is CAISETPGRTDTQYF. The sequence in DNA is TGTGCCATCAGTGAAACACCTGGGAGAACAGATACGCAGTATTTT.